This T cell receptor (beta chain) appears in the sequencing data of a study of identifying expanded T cells in peripheral blood. Measured with immunoSEQ multiplex PCR; TCRdb has only the in-frame clones, and not every one. The sample records approximately 120,000 clones, approximately 88% being singletons. This clone has more than one count but fewer than ten. Its antigen is undetermined. Regarding the study as a whole: Across healthy donors, higher total template counts meant significantly greater roughly two-week count variance.

V was trimmed by 2 bases and J by 2 bases, leaving 10 bases between them. Germline lookup yields CDR1 SGHNT and CDR2 YYREEE (reference sequence). CDR3 length: 14 amino acids. No infections or other immune events were documented during collection. This chain joins TRBV5-4 and TRBJ1-1; a possible D gene is TRBD1 (6 bases). The sequence came from a person between 18 and 75 years old in good health. Specimen: blood. In DNA form, the CDR3 reads TGTGCCAGCAGCTTTTTACAGGGAAACACTGAAGCTTTCTTT. Translating it yields CASSFLQGNTEAFF.